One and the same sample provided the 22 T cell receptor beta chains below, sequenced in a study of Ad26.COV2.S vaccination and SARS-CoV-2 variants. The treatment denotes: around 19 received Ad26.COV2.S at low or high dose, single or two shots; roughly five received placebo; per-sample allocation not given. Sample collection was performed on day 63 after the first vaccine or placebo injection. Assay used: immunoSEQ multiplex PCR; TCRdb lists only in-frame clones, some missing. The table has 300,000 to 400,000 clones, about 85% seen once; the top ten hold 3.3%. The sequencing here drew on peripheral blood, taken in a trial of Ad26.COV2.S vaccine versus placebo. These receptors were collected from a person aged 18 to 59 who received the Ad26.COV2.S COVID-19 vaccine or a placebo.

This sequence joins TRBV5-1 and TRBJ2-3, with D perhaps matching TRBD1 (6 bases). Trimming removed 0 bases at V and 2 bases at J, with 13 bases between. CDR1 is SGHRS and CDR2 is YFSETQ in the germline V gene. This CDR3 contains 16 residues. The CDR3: CASSLGQVAPTDTQYF. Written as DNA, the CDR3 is TGCGCCAGCAGCTTGGGACAGGTGGCTCCCACAGATACGCAGTATTTT.

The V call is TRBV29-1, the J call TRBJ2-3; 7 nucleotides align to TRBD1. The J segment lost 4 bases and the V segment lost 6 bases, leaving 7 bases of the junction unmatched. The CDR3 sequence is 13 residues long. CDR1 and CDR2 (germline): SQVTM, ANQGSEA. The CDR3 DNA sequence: TGCAGCGTAGCTAAAGGGGGCCCAGATACGCAGTATTTT. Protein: CSVAKGGPDTQYF.

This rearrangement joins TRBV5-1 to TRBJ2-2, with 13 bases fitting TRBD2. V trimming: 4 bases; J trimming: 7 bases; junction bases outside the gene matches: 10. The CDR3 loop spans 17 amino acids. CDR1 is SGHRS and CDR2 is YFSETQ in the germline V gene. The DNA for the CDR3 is TGCGCCAGCAGCACCGGACTAGCGGGGGTCGGCGGCGGGGAGCTGTTTTTT. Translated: CASSTGLAGVGGGELFF.

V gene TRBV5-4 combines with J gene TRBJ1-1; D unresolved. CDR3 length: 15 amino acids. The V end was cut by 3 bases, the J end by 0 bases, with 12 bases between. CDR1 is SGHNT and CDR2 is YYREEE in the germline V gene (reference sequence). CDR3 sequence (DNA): TGTGCCAGCAGCTCCCAGACACCTATGAACACTGAAGCTTTCTTT. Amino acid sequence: CASSSQTPMNTEAFF.

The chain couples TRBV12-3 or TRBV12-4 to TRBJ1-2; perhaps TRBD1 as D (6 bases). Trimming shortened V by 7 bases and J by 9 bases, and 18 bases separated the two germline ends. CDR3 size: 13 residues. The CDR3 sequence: CASTGWGGPRYTF. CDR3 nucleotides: TGTGCCAGCACCGGCTGGGGGGGCCCACGCTACACCTTC.

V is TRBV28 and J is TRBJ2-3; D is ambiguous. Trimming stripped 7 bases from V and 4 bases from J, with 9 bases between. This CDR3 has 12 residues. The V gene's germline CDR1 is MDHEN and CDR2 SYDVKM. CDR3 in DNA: TGTGCCAGCAAAGGTCCCCCAGATACGCAGTATTTT. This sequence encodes CASKGPPDTQYF.

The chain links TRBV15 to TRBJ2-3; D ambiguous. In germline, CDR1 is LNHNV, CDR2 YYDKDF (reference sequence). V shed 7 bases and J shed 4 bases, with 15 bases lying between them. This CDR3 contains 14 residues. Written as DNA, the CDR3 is TGTGCCACCAACCCCGGGTCTTCCCCAGATACGCAGTATTTT. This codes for CATNPGSSPDTQYF.

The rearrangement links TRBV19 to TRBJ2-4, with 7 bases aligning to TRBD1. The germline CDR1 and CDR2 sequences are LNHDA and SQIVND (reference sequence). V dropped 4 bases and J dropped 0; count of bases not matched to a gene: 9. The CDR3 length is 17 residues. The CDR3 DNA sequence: TGTGCCAGTAGTAGTAGACAGGGAACCTTAGCCAAAAACATTCAGTACTTC. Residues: CASSSRQGTLAKNIQYF.

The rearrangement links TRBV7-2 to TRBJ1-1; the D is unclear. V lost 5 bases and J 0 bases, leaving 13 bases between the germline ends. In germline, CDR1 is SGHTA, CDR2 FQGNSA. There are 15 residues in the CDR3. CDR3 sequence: CASSLPPGMNTEAFF. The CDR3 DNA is TGTGCCAGCAGCCTCCCCCCGGGGATGAACACTGAAGCTTTCTTT. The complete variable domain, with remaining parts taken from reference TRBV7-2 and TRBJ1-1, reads GAGVSQSPSNKVTEKGKDVELRCDPISGHTALYWYRQSLGQGLEFLIYFQGNSAPDKSGLPSDRFSAERTGGSVSTLTIQRTQQEDSAVYLCASSLPPGMNTEAFFGQGTRLTVV.

CDR3 loop: CASSLDNEQFF. The CDR3 coding sequence is TGCGCCAGCAGCTTGGACAATGAGCAGTTCTTC. The chain links TRBV5-1 to TRBJ2-1, with D hard to call. V was clipped by 0 bases and J by 5 bases, with 0 bases between them. The CDR3 spans 11 residues. Germline loops: CDR1 SGHRS, CDR2 YFSETQ.

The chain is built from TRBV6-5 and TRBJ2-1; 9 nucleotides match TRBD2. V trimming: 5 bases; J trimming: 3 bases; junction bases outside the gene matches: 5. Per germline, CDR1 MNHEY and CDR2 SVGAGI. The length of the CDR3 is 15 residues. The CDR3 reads CASSIAGVGYNEQFF. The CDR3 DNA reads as TGTGCCAGCAGTATAGCGGGAGTCGGCTACAATGAGCAGTTCTTC.

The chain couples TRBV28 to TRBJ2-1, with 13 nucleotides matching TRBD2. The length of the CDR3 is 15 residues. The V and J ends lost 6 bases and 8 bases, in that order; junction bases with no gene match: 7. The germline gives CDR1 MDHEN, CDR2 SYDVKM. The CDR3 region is CASSRLAGGVYEQFF. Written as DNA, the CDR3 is TGTGCCAGCAGCCGACTAGCGGGAGGTGTTTATGAGCAGTTCTTC.

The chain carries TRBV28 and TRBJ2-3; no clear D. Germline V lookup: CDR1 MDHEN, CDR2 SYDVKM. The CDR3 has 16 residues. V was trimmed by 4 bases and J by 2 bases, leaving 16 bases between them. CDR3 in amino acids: CASSSVRLGFTDTQYF. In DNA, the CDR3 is TGTGCCAGCAGTTCCGTCCGTTTGGGCTTCACAGATACGCAGTATTTT.

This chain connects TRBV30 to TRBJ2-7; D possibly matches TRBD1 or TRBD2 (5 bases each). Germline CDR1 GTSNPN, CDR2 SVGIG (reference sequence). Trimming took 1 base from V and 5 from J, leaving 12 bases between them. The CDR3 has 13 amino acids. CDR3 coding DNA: TGTGCCTGGAGTGCCCGGGGCCCCGACGAGCAGTACTTC. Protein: CAWSARGPDEQYF.

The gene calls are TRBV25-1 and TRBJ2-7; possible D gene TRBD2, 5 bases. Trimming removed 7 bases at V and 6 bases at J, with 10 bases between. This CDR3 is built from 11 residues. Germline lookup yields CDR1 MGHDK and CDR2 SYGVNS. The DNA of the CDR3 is TGTGCCAGCACCATAGGAGGCGAGCAGTACTTC. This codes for CASTIGGEQYF.

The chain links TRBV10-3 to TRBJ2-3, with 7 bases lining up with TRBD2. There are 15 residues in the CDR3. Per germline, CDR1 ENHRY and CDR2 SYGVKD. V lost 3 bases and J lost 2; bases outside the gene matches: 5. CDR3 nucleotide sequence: TGTGCCATCAGTGACGGGGAGGGGTACACAGATACGCAGTATTTT. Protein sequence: CAISDGEGYTDTQYF.

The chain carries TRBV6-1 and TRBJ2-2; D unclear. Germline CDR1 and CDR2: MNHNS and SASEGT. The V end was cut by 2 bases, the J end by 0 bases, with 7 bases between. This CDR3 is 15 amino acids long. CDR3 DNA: TGTGCCAGCAGTGAATTCCAGACGAACACCGGGGAGCTGTTTTTT. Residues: CASSEFQTNTGELFF.

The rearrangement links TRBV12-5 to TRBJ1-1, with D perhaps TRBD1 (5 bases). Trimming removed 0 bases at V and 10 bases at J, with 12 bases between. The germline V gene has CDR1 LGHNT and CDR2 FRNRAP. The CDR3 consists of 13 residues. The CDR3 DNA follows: TGTGCTAGTGGTTTGGTGGACCAGGGAGGAGCTTTCTTT. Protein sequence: CASGLVDQGGAFF. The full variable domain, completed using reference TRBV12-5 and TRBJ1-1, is DARVTQTPRHKVTEMGQEVTMRCQPILGHNTVFWYRQTMMQGLELLAYFRNRAPLDDSGMPKDRFSAEMPDATLATLKIQPSEPRDSAVYFCASGLVDQGGAFFGQGTRLTVV.

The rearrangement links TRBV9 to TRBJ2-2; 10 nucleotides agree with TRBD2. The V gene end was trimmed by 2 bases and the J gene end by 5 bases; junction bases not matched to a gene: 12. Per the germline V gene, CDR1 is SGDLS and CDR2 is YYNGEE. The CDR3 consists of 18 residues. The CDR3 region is CASSVGPGLAAGTGELFF. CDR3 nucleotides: TGTGCCAGCAGCGTGGGCCCAGGACTAGCGGCGGGGACCGGGGAGCTGTTTTTT.

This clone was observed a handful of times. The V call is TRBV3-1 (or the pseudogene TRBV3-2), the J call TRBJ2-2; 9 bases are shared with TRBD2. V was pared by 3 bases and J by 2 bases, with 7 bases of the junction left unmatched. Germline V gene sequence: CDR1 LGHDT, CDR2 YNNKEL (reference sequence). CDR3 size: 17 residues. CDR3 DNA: TGTGCCAGCAGCCATGTTACTAGCGGGCGTAACACCGGGGAGCTGTTTTTT. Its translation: CASSHVTSGRNTGELFF.

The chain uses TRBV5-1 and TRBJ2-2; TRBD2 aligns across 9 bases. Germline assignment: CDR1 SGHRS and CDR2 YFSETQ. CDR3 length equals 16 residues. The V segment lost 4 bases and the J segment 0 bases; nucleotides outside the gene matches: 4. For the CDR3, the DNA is TGCGCCAGCAGCCTCGGACTAGCGACGAACACCGGGGAGCTGTTTTTT. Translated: CASSLGLATNTGELFF.

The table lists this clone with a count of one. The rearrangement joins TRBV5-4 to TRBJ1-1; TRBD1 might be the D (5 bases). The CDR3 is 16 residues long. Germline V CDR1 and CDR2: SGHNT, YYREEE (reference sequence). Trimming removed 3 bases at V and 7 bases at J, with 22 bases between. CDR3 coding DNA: TGTGCCAGCAGCTCCAGCCTTCGGGGCCCGGACGTTGAAGCTTTCTTT. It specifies CASSSSLRGPDVEAFF.